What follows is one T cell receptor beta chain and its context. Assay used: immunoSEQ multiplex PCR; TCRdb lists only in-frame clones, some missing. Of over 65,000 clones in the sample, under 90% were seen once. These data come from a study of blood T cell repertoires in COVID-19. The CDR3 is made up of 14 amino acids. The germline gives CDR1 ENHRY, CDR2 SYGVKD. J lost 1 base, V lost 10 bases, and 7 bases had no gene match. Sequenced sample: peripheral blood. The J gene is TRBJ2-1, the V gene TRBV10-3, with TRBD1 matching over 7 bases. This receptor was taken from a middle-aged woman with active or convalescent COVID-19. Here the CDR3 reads CATKTGDSYNEQFF. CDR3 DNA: TGTGCCACTAAAACAGGGGATTCCTACAATGAGCAGTTCTTC.